This record looks at one TCR beta chain sequence and its context. After removal of 1 base from V and 1 base from J, the junction contained 3 bases not matched to a gene. CDR1 and CDR2 (germline): SGDLS, YYNGEE. The CDR3 consists of 16 residues. Method: immunoSEQ multiplex PCR; TCRdb's copy keeps in-frame clones and lacks some. The repertoire includes more than 300,000 clones, 83% of them detected once, and approximately 4.7% sits in the top ten. Clinical history as reported by participants underpinned cohort assignment. The sample comes from a study of blood T cell repertoires in COVID-19. The chain uses TRBV9 and TRBJ2-1; the match to TRBD2 covers 9 bases. The specimen sequenced was PBMCs or T cells enriched from blood (not recorded which). The TCR sequence derives from a woman between 45 and 65 years old who had recovered from COVID-19. In DNA form, the CDR3 reads TGTGCCAGCAGCGTAAGCGGGAGGATATCCTACAATGAGCAGTTCTTC. Translating it yields CASSVSGRISYNEQFF.